A single T cell receptor (beta chain) is shown here with its context. Measured with immunoSEQ multiplex PCR; TCRdb has only the in-frame clones, and not every one. This sample carries about 420,000 clones, approximately 87% of them seen once, and the ten largest clones take roughly 4%. The sample originates from a study of Ad26.COV2.S vaccination and SARS-CoV-2 variants. The treatment here: some 19 received Ad26.COV2.S at low or high dose, single or two shots; roughly five received placebo; per-sample allocation not given. The investigators took samples on day 63 after the first vaccine or placebo injection. An 18-55-year-old adult in Boston served as donor. An Ad26 vector carrying the Wuhan-strain SARS-CoV-2 spike served as the vaccine. There are 15 residues in the CDR3. V gave up 6 bases and J gave up 5 bases; unmatched junction bases: 10. Germline V gives CDR1 KGHSH, CDR2 LQKENI.

Sequencing was performed on peripheral blood, taken in a trial of Ad26.COV2.S vaccine versus placebo. This receptor was taken from a person aged 18-60 years who received the Ad26.COV2.S COVID-19 vaccine or a placebo. The rearrangement joins TRBV18 to TRBJ2-5; 9 bases match TRBD2. CDR3 protein: CASSEGGGARETQYF. In DNA form, the CDR3 reads TGTGCCAGCTCGGAAGGCGGGGGGGCCCGGGAGACCCAGTACTTC.